Listed here are 14 T cell receptor beta chains from one sample, sequenced in a study of HIV-infected patients and healthy controls. Whole blood was used without fractionation, so all unsorted peripheral T cells were included. Reverse transcription used roughly 450 ng RNA and constant-region primers for alpha and beta. Using multiplexing indices, alpha and beta chain libraries were generated apart by chain-specific third strand synthesis. One entry per CDR3 protein, called by TCRdb with MiXCR from the 5' RACE reads. This table holds some 25,000 distinct CDR3 sequences, 8% to 10% found once. The sequenced sample consisted of blood. The receptors come from an adult in good health.

CDR3 nucleotides: TGTGCCAGCAGCGTACTCCCCGCTAGCGGGGGGGGATTGGATACGCAGTATTTT. It codes for CASSVLPASGGGLDTQYF. The rearrangement links TRBV11-2 to TRBJ2-3; 12 positions agree with TRBD2. Germline V gives CDR1 SGHAT, CDR2 FQNNGV. The CDR3 spans 18 residues. The trim removed 5 bases at V and 6 bases at J, leaving 15 bases unmatched.

This clonotype was counted ten times or more. The rearrangement joins TRBV5-6 to TRBJ1-6, with 9 bases that match TRBD1. Germline V CDR1 and CDR2: SGHDT, YYEEEE. The CDR3 runs 17 residues. The J segment lost 2 bases and the V segment lost 4 bases, leaving 7 bases of the junction unmatched. CDR3 loop: CASSLSGTGPYNSPLHF. CDR3 bases: TGTGCCAGCAGCCTGTCCGGGACAGGGCCCTATAATTCACCCCTCCACTTT.

The rearrangement uses TRBV19 and TRBJ2-3; 14 bases line up with TRBD2. CDR3 length: 17 amino acids. Trimming removed 3 bases from V and 3 bases from J; junction bases left unmatched: 5. CDR1 and CDR2 (germline): LNHDA, SQIVND (reference sequence). CDR3 amino acids: CASSILGLAGVTDTQYF. In nucleotides, the CDR3 is TGTGCCAGTAGTATTTTGGGACTAGCGGGAGTAACAGATACGCAGTATTTT.

This clonotype was counted at least ten times. The chain employs TRBV2 and TRBJ2-5; perhaps TRBD1 as D (6 bases). V was clipped by 6 bases and J by 4 bases, with 15 bases between them. CDR1 is SNHLY, CDR2 FYNNEI, per germline. This CDR3 region has 14 residues. CDR3 protein: CASSQGNSGETQYF. CDR3 DNA sequence: TGTGCCAGCAGCCAGGGGAATTCGGGAGAGACCCAGTACTTC.

Many counts were recorded for this clonotype. The chain is built from TRBV12-3 or TRBV12-4 and TRBJ2-3, with D possibly matching TRBD1 (6 bases). This CDR3 has 14 amino acids. The V and J ends lost 7 bases and 0 bases respectively, with 11 bases between them. The CDR3 sequence: CASNLGGSTDTQYF. CDR3 bases: TGTGCCAGCAACCTAGGGGGTAGCACAGATACGCAGTATTTT.

This clonotype has a count of ten or more. The chain links TRBV20-1 to TRBJ1-4; a weak D match, TRBD1 (6 bases). Between the trimmed V and J ends, which lost 6 bases and 3 bases, there was a span of 14 bases. The CDR3 covers 14 residues. CDR1 DFQATT and CDR2 SNEGSKA come from the germline V gene (reference sequence). The CDR3 protein is CSAQIAGANEKLFF. As DNA, the CDR3 is TGCAGTGCACAAATTGCAGGGGCTAATGAAAAACTGTTTTTT.

The chain couples TRBV12-3 or TRBV12-4 to TRBJ1-2; no clear D gene. The CDR3 has 15 residues. Trimming removed 4 bases at V and 4 bases at J, with 16 bases between. The CDR3 DNA follows: TGTGCCAGCAGTTCCCAGACCCAAGCCGGCTATGGCTACACCTTC. It is translated as CASSSQTQAGYGYTF.

This clonotype has only a few counts. The chain combines TRBV12-3 or TRBV12-4 with TRBJ1-2, with D perhaps matching TRBD1 (5 bases). V was cut by 6 bases and J by 6 bases, with 23 bases left in between. The CDR3 has 16 residues. The CDR3 here is CASRPTAPGLFNGYTF. CDR3 DNA: TGTGCCAGCAGACCCACCGCTCCGGGGCTGTTTAATGGCTACACCTTC.

The CDR3 reads CASTQGSSGGSYQETQYF. The CDR3 DNA reads TGTGCCAGCACGCAGGGATCTAGCGGGGGGTCGTACCAAGAGACCCAGTACTTC. This chain uses TRBV4-2 with TRBJ2-5, with 11 bases lining up with TRBD2. The CDR3 spans 18 residues. The J segment lost 0 bases and the V segment lost 7 bases, leaving 13 bases of the junction unmatched. Germline CDR1 is LGHNA and CDR2 is YNFKEQ.

This clonotype was seen ten or more times. The rearrangement joins TRBV20-1 to TRBJ1-4; D not resolved. V was cut by 3 bases and J by 5 bases, with 13 bases left in between. Germline lookup yields CDR1 DFQATT and CDR2 SNEGSKA (reference sequence). The length of the CDR3 is 14 residues. The CDR3 reads CSARMAALNEKLFF. The DNA of the CDR3 is TGCAGTGCTAGGATGGCAGCTTTGAATGAAAAACTGTTTTTT.

This clonotype was counted at least ten times. The V and J genes are TRBV21-1 and TRBJ2-5. TRBV21-1 is deemed a pseudogene. The CDR3 runs to 13 residues. The CDR3 protein is CASSWSLQETQYF. CDR3 bases: TGTGCCAGCAGTTGGAGTCTCCAAGAGACCCAGTACTTC.

In this sample, this clonotype turned up many times. This sequence joins TRBV20-1 and TRBJ2-2; no reliable D call. The germline CDR1 and CDR2 sequences are DFQATT and SNEGSKA (reference sequence). This CDR3 region has 12 residues. The germline V and J ends were trimmed by 6 bases and 4 bases, with 9 bases remaining between them. The CDR3 loop reads CSAEKFTGELFF. The CDR3 nucleotides are TGCAGTGCGGAAAAATTCACCGGGGAGCTGTTTTTT.

In this sample, this clonotype turned up many times. The genes are TRBV4-3 and TRBJ2-3, with D possibly TRBD2 on 7 matching bases. The CDR3 runs 16 residues. With 0 bases removed from V and 5 bases from J, the gap between germline ends came to 15 bases. From germline, CDR1 is LGHNA and CDR2 YSLEER. CDR3 in DNA: TGCGCCAGCAGCCAAGACAAAGGGGGGGACGGAGATACGCAGTATTTT. This codes for CASSQDKGGDGDTQYF.

At least ten counts were recorded for this clonotype. The chain couples TRBV11-2 to TRBJ2-5; no clear D. Germline V CDR1 and CDR2: SGHAT, FQNNGV. This CDR3 has 13 residues. V was shortened by 5 bases and J by 1 base, with 8 bases between the two germline ends. The CDR3 region is CASSLTVQETQYF. DNA of the CDR3: TGTGCCAGCAGCCTCACAGTCCAAGAGACCCAGTACTTC.